The rows below give T cell receptor beta chains drawn from one sample of a study of CD8 T cells in ankylosing spondylitis. TCRdb fed the 5' RACE reads into MiXCR, producing one record per CDR3 protein. This table has roughly 97,000 distinct CDR3 sequences, roughly 8% appearing once. The source material was blood, either unsorted or a sorted T cell fraction (not recorded which). The source of these receptors is a male donor with ankylosing spondylitis or in good health (not recorded which). CDR3s include the opening cysteine and the closing phenylalanine or tryptophan. D genes are given only for firm matches.

V gene: TRBV7-2; J gene: TRBJ2-1; D gene: TRBD1; CDR3 protein: CASTQRQGTGNEQFF
V gene: TRBV5-1; J gene: TRBJ2-7; D gene: .; CDR3 protein: CASSSSTGRGGYEQYF
V gene: TRBV4-2; J gene: TRBJ2-5; D gene: TRBD2; CDR3 protein: CASSPEVPGQNGGETQYF
V gene: TRBV7-2; J gene: TRBJ2-5; D gene: .; CDR3 protein: CASSASGGRETQYF
V gene: TRBV7-6; J gene: TRBJ2-6; D gene: TRBD2; CDR3 protein: CASSLMGAGANVLTF
V gene: TRBV12-3/TRBV12-4; J gene: TRBJ2-2; D gene: .; CDR3 protein: CASSSPGELFF
V gene: TRBV20-1; J gene: TRBJ2-5; D gene: TRBD1; CDR3 protein: CSGTDRQETQYF
V gene: TRBV11-2; J gene: TRBJ2-4; D gene: .; CDR3 protein: CASSLQPTVYIQYF
V gene: TRBV7-2; J gene: TRBJ2-2; D gene: .; CDR3 protein: CASSLVEAGELFF
V gene: TRBV12-5; J gene: TRBJ2-1; D gene: .; CDR3 protein: CASGNSATSYNEQFF
V gene: TRBV5-1; J gene: TRBJ2-3; D gene: TRBD2; CDR3 protein: CASRSSGPTDTQYF
V gene: TRBV6-2/TRBV6-3; J gene: TRBJ2-7; D gene: .; CDR3 protein: CASTDDYEQYF
V gene: TRBV7-2; J gene: TRBJ1-6; D gene: TRBD1; CDR3 protein: CASSSGTGISPLHF
V gene: TRBV20-1; J gene: TRBJ1-6; D gene: .; CDR3 protein: CSARRARQISYNSPLHF
V gene: TRBV4-3; J gene: TRBJ2-7; D gene: .; CDR3 protein: CASIIPGIFFSYEQYF
V gene: TRBV19; J gene: TRBJ1-2; D gene: TRBD1; CDR3 protein: CASTTGGRYGYTF
V gene: TRBV12-3/TRBV12-4; J gene: TRBJ2-7; D gene: TRBD2; CDR3 protein: CASSPRLGAGGISYEQYF
V gene: TRBV19; J gene: TRBJ1-1; D gene: TRBD1; CDR3 protein: CASSVRGFSEAFF
V gene: TRBV30; J gene: TRBJ2-1; D gene: TRBD2; CDR3 protein: CAWSVLGGSLDNEQFF
V gene: TRBV7-8; J gene: TRBJ1-5; D gene: .; CDR3 protein: CASSASWGGSNQPQHF
V gene: TRBV20-1; J gene: TRBJ1-1; D gene: .; CDR3 protein: CSARTYTIPMNTEAFF
V gene: TRBV7-9; J gene: TRBJ2-7; D gene: .; CDR3 protein: CASSPGFMYEQYF
V gene: TRBV20-1; J gene: TRBJ1-1; D gene: .; CDR3 protein: CSASLDQGWNTEAFF
V gene: TRBV27; J gene: TRBJ2-2; D gene: .; CDR3 protein: CASSPYGASDRELFF
V gene: TRBV5-6; J gene: TRBJ2-7; D gene: .; CDR3 protein: CASSVPGPSGQYF
V gene: TRBV12-3/TRBV12-4; J gene: TRBJ2-3; D gene: TRBD1; CDR3 protein: CASRDRVSSRDTQYF